A single T cell receptor (beta chain) is shown here with its context. J gave up 2 bases and V 4 bases, and 3 bases lay outside the gene matches. This CDR3 is built from 14 residues. Per the germline V gene, CDR1 is MGHRA and CDR2 is YSYEKL. Enrolment of Seattle patients took place during active infection, and they were followed longitudinally. The record originates from a study of blood T cell repertoires in COVID-19. Overall study: The United States, Italy and Spain supplied acute and convalescent COVID-19 samples. PBMCs, B-cell-depleted T cells, or T cells were the source of the cDNA or gDNA that made up the material.

Source study methods: Nucleated cell number was recorded as an estimate derived from reference gene primer amplification. TCRdb's copy holds only in-frame clones and misses some; the assay was immunoSEQ multiplex PCR. That table supplies the V and J calls and clone size; D and trimming were determined from the DNA. The sample gives about 350,000 clones, roughly nine tenths of which show up once; approximately 4.1% is in the top ten. The specimen was peripheral blood. This rearrangement joins TRBV4-1 to TRBJ2-7, with 9 bases lining up with TRBD2. The TCR originated in a woman aged 60-75 years with COVID-19, enrolled during active disease. CDR3 sequence (DNA): TGCGCCAGCAGCCCGAGGACTAGCGCCTACGAGCAGTACTTC. Amino acids: CASSPRTSAYEQYF.